Sequencing of this T cell receptor beta chain was carried out in a study of Graves' ophthalmopathy and Graves' hyperthyroidism. Germline V lookup: CDR1 SGHRS, CDR2 YFSETQ. CDR3 size: 15 residues. Trimming left V 0 bases short and J 7 bases short, with 17 bases between. Scientists amplified the TCR beta CDR3 regions from RNA transcripts. HTBI primers primed a first-round RT-PCR, and a second-round multiplex PCR followed. MiXCR, applied by TCRdb to the multiplex PCR reads, yields one record per CDR3 protein. Of approximately 640,000 distinct CDR3 sequences listed, roughly two fifths are singletons. This clonotype was recorded many times.

This chain joins TRBV5-1 and TRBJ2-7; perhaps TRBD1 as D (5 bases). The sequence was obtained from an adult man with Graves' ophthalmopathy. Sequenced input: peripheral blood. The CDR3 nucleotides read TGCGCCAGCAGCTTGGAAGCAGGGCCAGTCCGGGAGCAGTACTTC. This sequence encodes CASSLEAGPVREQYF. Full variable domain (missing parts from reference TRBV5-1 and TRBJ2-7): KAGVTQTPRYLIKTRGQQVTLSCSPISGHRSVSWYQQTPGQGLQFLFEYFSETQRNKGNFPGRFSGRQFSNSRSEMNVSTLELGDSALYLCASSLEAGPVREQYFGPGTRLTVT.